Listed here are 26 T cell receptor beta chains from one sample, sequenced in a study of regulatory T cells in long-lasting Graves disease (dated by TCRdb to the early 2020s). Libraries were built with multiplex PCR. For sequencing, an Illumina HiSeq 4000 was employed. iRepertoire HTBI primers and Arm-PCR amplification of CDR3 regions were used to construct TCR beta libraries. Clones were called with MiXCR by TCRdb after fastp trimmed the public reads at Q25, and only in-frame beta chains were retained. Rows with one shared CDR3 protein collapse into an entry with the most common genes and DNA. Here the sample has about 470,000 distinct CDR3 sequences; 20% to 25% occur a single time. The biggest ten clones account for 7.1% of the sample. Interpreted using the paper, the time point label stands for: persistent/refractory GD, antithyroid drugs over 5 years with positive TRAb. For both TCR sequencing and RNA sequencing, RNA was extracted from PBMCs using TRIzol.

The sequencing used peripheral blood mononuclear cells (PBMCs), collected when the disease was refractory, from a patient treated with antithyroid drugs. The receptor source for this set is a female donor with Graves disease.

This clonotype was recorded many times. This chain joins TRBV3-1 and TRBJ1-2; D is ambiguous. The CDR3 is made up of 13 amino acids. Germline CDR1 is LGHDT and CDR2 is YNNKEL (reference sequence). The germline V and J ends were trimmed by 1 base and 7 bases, with 10 bases remaining between them. Written as DNA, the CDR3 is TGTGCCAGCAGCCAAGTCGACCTAAGTGGCTACACCTTC. It encodes CASSQVDLSGYTF. Using reference TRBV3-1 and TRBJ1-2 for the parts outside the CDR3, the full variable domain is DTAVSQTPKYLVTQMGNDKSIKCEQNLGHDTMYWYKQDSKKFLKIMFSYNNKELIINETVPNRFSPKSPDKAHLNLHINSLELGDSAVYFCASSQVDLSGYTFGSGTRLTVV.

This clonotype was counted only a few times. DNA of the CDR3: TGCAGCGTTCCCGGGACAGGGGATTCGGAGCGAGATGGCTACACCTTC. This codes for CSVPGTGDSERDGYTF. The chain uses TRBV29-1 and TRBJ1-2, with 10 nucleotides matching TRBD1. After removal of 5 bases from V and 6 bases from J, the junction contained 15 bases not matched to a gene. The CDR3 has 16 amino acids. The germline gives CDR1 SQVTM, CDR2 ANQGSEA.

The chain employs TRBV4-3 and TRBJ2-7; TRBD2 might be the D (6 bases). With 3 bases removed from V and 2 bases from J, the gap between germline ends came to 14 bases. This CDR3 contains 15 residues. Looked up from germline, CDR1 is LGHNA and CDR2 is YSLEER. DNA for the CDR3: TGCGCCAGCAGCCAGGAGGCGGGGTTCACCTACGAGCAGTACTTC. It is translated as CASSQEAGFTYEQYF.

The chain links TRBV7-2 to TRBJ2-3; D is possibly TRBD1 or TRBD2 (5 bases each). Germline V gene sequence: CDR1 SGHTA, CDR2 FQGNSA. V was shortened by 1 base and J by 1 base, with 15 bases between the two germline ends. This CDR3 spans 17 amino acids. The CDR3 DNA reads TGTGCCAGCAGCTTAGGGGCGAGGGGCCTCCGCACAGATACGCAGTATTTT. Protein: CASSLGARGLRTDTQYF.

This clonotype occurred many times. V and J are TRBV6-2 or TRBV6-3 and TRBJ1-1; D perhaps matches TRBD1 (5 bases). The length of the CDR3 is 14 residues. Germline V gene sequence: CDR1 MNHEY, CDR2 SVGEGT. V dropped 0 bases and J dropped 4 bases, with 9 bases sitting between them. The CDR3: CASSYSGPGTEAFF. The CDR3 DNA follows: TGTGCCAGCAGTTACTCGGGGCCGGGCACTGAAGCTTTCTTT.

About this clonotype itself: Since the CDR3 does not end with the conserved phenylalanine or tryptophan, this likely comes from a read error. The gene calls are TRBV13 and TRBJ1-2; D is uncertain. This CDR3 region has 11 residues. Germline V CDR1 and CDR2: PRHDT, FYEKMQ (reference sequence). V lost 3 bases and J 5 bases, leaving 4 bases between the germline ends. The DNA of the CDR3 is TGTGCCAGCAGCTTCGGGTATGGCTACACCCTC. This codes for CASSFGYGYTL.

In its sample, this clonotype was seen many times. V and J are TRBV27 and TRBJ2-6, with 13 bases identical to TRBD2. Per germline, CDR1 MNHEY and CDR2 SMNVEV (reference sequence). CDR3 length: 19 amino acids. With 6 bases clipped from V and 4 bases from J, the junction kept 12 bases outside the gene matches. CDR3 loop: CASSGLAGVQAAGANVLTF. The CDR3 DNA is TGTGCCAGCAGCGGACTAGCGGGAGTCCAGGCGGCCGGGGCCAACGTCCTGACTTTC.

The chain recombines TRBV6-2 or TRBV6-3 with TRBJ1-1; TRBD1 agrees at 8 bases. V was clipped by 2 bases and J by 1 base; unmatched bases: 9. The CDR3 runs 17 residues. Germline loops: CDR1 MNHEY, CDR2 SVGEGT. In DNA form, the CDR3 reads TGTGCCAGCAGTTACCCAAAAACAGGGGGAACGAACACTGAAGCTTTCTTT. It codes for CASSYPKTGGTNTEAFF.

This sequence joins TRBV6-5 and TRBJ2-2, with a weak D call TRBD1 (5 bases). Trimming pared 0 bases from V and 4 bases from J, leaving 9 bases between. Germline CDR1 is MNHEY and CDR2 is SVGAGI. This CDR3 has 15 amino acids. This chain's CDR3 is CASSYSRVGTGELFF. The DNA of the CDR3 is TGTGCCAGCAGTTACTCCAGGGTCGGCACCGGGGAGCTGTTTTTT.

V is TRBV5-1 and J is TRBJ2-3; the match to TRBD2 covers 10 bases. This CDR3 has 15 residues. Germline trimming cut 5 bases from V and 2 bases from J; bases unmatched to any gene: 5. CDR1 SGHRS and CDR2 YFSETQ come from the germline V gene. The CDR3 loop is CASRKREGVTDTQYF. CDR3 DNA: TGCGCCAGCAGGAAGCGGGAGGGGGTCACAGATACGCAGTATTTT.

The sample holds one count of this clonotype. This rearrangement joins TRBV6-9 to TRBJ1-2; D is perhaps TRBD1 (5 bases). Deletions cut 3 bases from V and 9 bases from J, with 23 bases between. The V gene's germline CDR1 is MNHGY and CDR2 SVAAGI. This CDR3 region has 16 residues. The CDR3 loop reads CASSYPKGLLAPSYTF. CDR3 bases: TGTGCCAGCAGTTACCCCAAGGGACTCCTCGCCCCTAGCTACACCTTC.

This clonotype has at least ten counts. The chain has TRBV19 and TRBJ2-5; 8 positions match TRBD1. Germline V gives CDR1 LNHDA, CDR2 SQIVND (reference sequence). J was trimmed by 1 base and V by 8 bases; bases with no gene match: 6. The CDR3 consists of 14 residues. The CDR3 bases are TGTGCCAGTCGTGACAGGGGTGGCCAAGAGACCCAGTACTTC. Translating it yields CASRDRGGQETQYF.

The V call is TRBV13, the J call TRBJ2-1; 9 nucleotides match TRBD2. J gave up 4 bases and V 0 bases, and 13 bases lay outside the gene matches. Germline assignment: CDR1 PRHDT and CDR2 FYEKMQ (reference sequence). This CDR3 comprises 19 residues. The CDR3 nucleotides are TGTGCCAGCAGCTTAGGCCTCGGGTTAGCGGGGGCCCTATACAATGAGCAGTTCTTC. It is translated as CASSLGLGLAGALYNEQFF.

The chain uses TRBV11-2 and TRBJ1-6; 7 bases fit TRBD1. Germline CDR1 and CDR2: SGHAT and FQNNGV. V lost 4 bases, J lost 0 bases, and 3 bases stayed unmatched. There are 16 residues in the CDR3. The CDR3 loop reads CASSYGTDSYNSPLHF. DNA of the CDR3: TGTGCCAGCAGCTATGGGACAGACTCCTATAATTCACCCCTCCACTTT.

This clonotype has at least ten counts. This chain connects TRBV2 to TRBJ1-5; 7 nucleotides match TRBD1. Trimming cost V 0 bases and J 3 bases; bases outside gene matches: 2. CDR3 length: 15 amino acids. CDR1 SNHLY and CDR2 FYNNEI come from the germline V gene. The CDR3 nucleotides are TGTGCCAGCAGTGAAGCGAGGGGGCTCAATCAGCCCCAGCATTTT. It translates to CASSEARGLNQPQHF. Using reference TRBV2 and TRBJ1-5 for the parts outside the CDR3, the full variable domain is EPEVTQTPSHQVTQMGQEVILRCVPISNHLYFYWYRQILGQKVEFLVSFYNNEISEKSEIFDDQFSVERPDGSNFTLKIRSTKLEDSAMYFCASSEARGLNQPQHFGDGTRLSIL.

Many counts were recorded for this clonotype. The rearrangement joins TRBV28 to TRBJ2-7; D ambiguous. Per the germline V gene, CDR1 is MDHEN and CDR2 is SYDVKM. V lost 2 bases, J lost 0 bases, and 11 bases lay in between. The CDR3 is 15 amino acids. The DNA for the CDR3 is TGTGCCAGCAGTTTAGAGCCCAGCCGCTCCTACGAGCAGTACTTC. Residues: CASSLEPSRSYEQYF. Full variable domain (remainder filled in from reference TRBV28 and TRBJ2-7): DVKVTQSSRYLVKRTGEKVFLECVQDMDHENMFWYRQDPGLGLRLIYFSYDVKMKEKGDIPEGYSVSREKKERFSLILESASTNQTSMYLCASSLEPSRSYEQYFGPGTRLTVT.

The V and J genes are TRBV5-4 and TRBJ2-7; D may correspond to TRBD1 or TRBD2 (5 bases each). Germline lookup yields CDR1 SGHNT and CDR2 YYREEE (reference sequence). The CDR3 extends over 14 amino acids. The ends were cut back, 3 bases at V and 3 bases at J, with 13 bases in the middle. As DNA, the CDR3 is TGTGCCAGCAGCTGGGAGAGAGGGGACTACGAGCAGTACTTC. Amino acid sequence: CASSWERGDYEQYF.

This clonotype was picked up a small number of times. The chain is built from TRBV6-2 or TRBV6-3 and TRBJ1-2; D perhaps matches TRBD1 (5 bases). The CDR3 is 14 residues long. With 5 bases removed from V and 4 bases from J, the gap between germline ends came to 14 bases. The germline V gene encodes CDR1 MNHEY and CDR2 SVGEGT. The CDR3 coding sequence is TGTGCCAGCAGTCCGCGGGGCCTCTCCTATGGCTACACCTTC. Translation: CASSPRGLSYGYTF.

The J gene is TRBJ2-7, the V gene TRBV7-9; D might be TRBD2 (5 bases). V was clipped by 3 bases and J by 5 bases, with 8 bases between them. The CDR3 is 12 residues long. CDR1 is SEHNR, CDR2 FQNEAQ, per germline (reference sequence). CDR3 nucleotide sequence: TGTGCCAGCAGCTTGGAGGACCACGAGCAGTACTTC. Translation gives CASSLEDHEQYF.

This clonotype was seen ten or more times. The gene calls are TRBV2 and TRBJ1-6; D might be TRBD1 (5 bases). This CDR3 is 13 amino acids long. CDR1 SNHLY and CDR2 FYNNEI come from the germline V gene. V was pared by 4 bases and J by 14 bases, with 15 bases between. The CDR3 is CASSGRAPGTLHF. Here the CDR3 DNA reads TGTGCCAGCAGTGGCAGGGCCCCAGGGACCCTCCACTTT.

This clonotype was seen ten or more times. The V call is TRBV7-8, the J call TRBJ1-1; D unresolved. The CDR3 contains 13 residues. With 2 bases removed from V and 1 base from J, the gap between germline ends came to 5 bases. Germline CDR1 and CDR2: SGHVS and FQNEAQ. CDR3 region: CASSLKRNTEAFF. Written as DNA, the CDR3 is TGTGCCAGCAGCTTAAAGCGGAACACTGAAGCTTTCTTT.

This clonotype was found a few times. For the CDR3, the DNA is TGTGCCATCAGTTGGGACAGAGGAGGCCAGAACTCTGGAAACACCATATATTTT. Translated, it gives CAISWDRGGQNSGNTIYF. The chain has TRBV10-3 and TRBJ1-3, with 7 bases fitting TRBD1. Germline CDR1 and CDR2: ENHRY and SYGVKD. Losses at the gene ends were 5 bases for V and 0 bases for J; bases not matched to a gene: 13. This CDR3 has 18 residues.

This clonotype came up many times. The chain joins TRBV28 to TRBJ1-6; TRBD1 is a possible D gene (5 bases). The ends were cut back, 6 bases at V and 8 bases at J, with 11 bases in the middle. CDR3 length: 13 amino acids. Germline V gene data show CDR1 as MDHEN and CDR2 as SYDVKM. The CDR3 loop is CASSSGGDSPLHF. The CDR3 DNA reads TGTGCCAGCAGCTCAGGAGGGGATTCACCCCTCCACTTT. Based on the CDR3 plus reference TRBV28 and TRBJ1-6, the full variable domain is DVKVTQSSRYLVKRTGEKVFLECVQDMDHENMFWYRQDPGLGLRLIYFSYDVKMKEKGDIPEGYSVSREKKERFSLILESASTNQTSMYLCASSSGGDSPLHFGNGTRLTVT.

Ten or more counts support this clonotype. The chain joins TRBV27 to TRBJ2-5, with 9 nucleotides matching TRBD2. Trimming removed 6 bases from V and 2 bases from J; junction bases left unmatched: 7. Germline lookup yields CDR1 MNHEY and CDR2 SMNVEV (reference sequence). This CDR3 spans 15 amino acids. Here the CDR3 reads CASSPRTSAQETQYF. CDR3 sequence (DNA): TGTGCCAGCAGCCCCAGGACTAGCGCACAAGAGACCCAGTACTTC.

A remark on this clonotype: A read error is possible here, since a much larger clone lies one base away. The CDR3: CASSQGGGSGCTF. In DNA form, the CDR3 reads TGTGCCAGCAGCCAAGGGGGAGGGAGTGGCTGCACCTTC. The chain employs TRBV3-1 and TRBJ1-2; no clear D. The CDR3 contains 13 residues. Germline CDR1 is LGHDT and CDR2 is YNNKEL (reference sequence).

J is TRBJ1-5 and V is TRBV20-1; the D gene is possibly TRBD1 (5 bases). The CDR3 is 14 amino acids. Trimming took off 1 base at V and 5 bases at J, with 12 bases between the two ends. The germline CDR1 and CDR2 sequences are DFQATT and SNEGSKA (reference sequence). The CDR3 DNA reads TGCAGTGCTAGAGCAGGGTTTCGGGATCAGCCCCAGCATTTT. Translation gives CSARAGFRDQPQHF.